The 18 T cell receptor beta chains in this list originate from one sample, sequenced in a study of blood T cell repertoires in COVID-19. Assay: immunoSEQ multiplex PCR; the TCRdb copy retains only in-frame clones and omits some. The sample yields fewer than 120,000 clones, around 80% seen once. Sequences were obtained from peripheral blood. The receptors come from a woman of 80 years or more with acute or convalescent COVID-19.

The chain is built from TRBV28 and TRBJ2-1; TRBD2 matches 11 bases. The CDR3 totals 16 residues. Per germline, CDR1 MDHEN and CDR2 SYDVKM. Germline trimming cut 4 bases from V and 4 bases from J; bases unmatched to any gene: 6. CDR3 protein: CASSYLGTSGYNEQFF. The CDR3, as DNA: TGTGCCAGCAGTTACCTAGGGACTAGCGGTTACAATGAGCAGTTCTTC.

This CDR3 reads CASSSSPLYNEQFF. The CDR3 region has the DNA TGTGCCAGCAGTTCCAGTCCCCTTTACAATGAGCAGTTCTTC. The chain carries TRBV27 and TRBJ2-1; D not resolved. Trimming took 4 bases from V and 4 from J, leaving 11 bases between them. Germline loops: CDR1 MNHEY, CDR2 SMNVEV (reference sequence). The CDR3 spans 14 residues.

This clone was found many times. This sequence joins TRBV2 and TRBJ1-4, with 7 bases lining up with TRBD1. With V trimmed by 7 bases and J by 8 bases, 16 bases remained unmatched. Germline CDR1 SNHLY, CDR2 FYNNEI. The CDR3 extends over 16 amino acids. The CDR3 sequence: CASTFTGQRLGEKLFF. The CDR3 nucleotides are TGTGCCAGCACTTTTACGGGACAGCGCCTAGGGGAAAAACTGTTTTTT.

The chain has TRBV4-1 and TRBJ1-1; weak D call: TRBD1 (5 bases). CDR1 is MGHRA and CDR2 is YSYEKL in the germline V gene. This CDR3 contains 14 residues. The V end lost 1 base, the J end lost 4 bases, and 10 bases lay between the germline ends. CDR3 bases: TGCGCCAGCAGCCAAGCCCCGGGGGTCACTGAAGCTTTCTTT. This sequence encodes CASSQAPGVTEAFF.

In this sample, this clone turned up once. This sequence joins TRBV30 and TRBJ1-1; possibly TRBD1 for D (5 bases). Trimming took off 3 bases at V and 1 base at J, with 12 bases between the two ends. Germline CDR1 and CDR2: GTSNPN and SVGIG (reference sequence). The CDR3 extends over 14 amino acids. CDR3 nucleotides: TGTGCCTGGAGGGGGCGGGGAAGGAACACTGAAGCTTTCTTT. This translates into CAWRGRGRNTEAFF.

The CDR3 coding sequence is TGTGCCAGCAGCTTGGGCGGGGATAGGGCTGGAAACACCATATATTTT. Translation gives CASSLGGDRAGNTIYF. The V gene is TRBV5-4, the J gene TRBJ1-3; no clear D gene. Trimming removed 0 bases from V and 2 bases from J, with 12 bases in between. Germline lookup yields CDR1 SGHNT and CDR2 YYREEE (reference sequence). CDR3 length equals 16 residues.

The V and J genes are TRBV10-3 and TRBJ2-1; perhaps TRBD1 as D (5 bases). Trimming removed 2 bases from V and 15 bases from J, with 11 bases in between. The length of the CDR3 is 11 residues. Germline V lookup: CDR1 ENHRY, CDR2 SYGVKD. CDR3 amino acids: CAISEDRRLFF. The CDR3, as DNA: TGTGCCATCAGTGAGGACAGAAGACTGTTCTTC.

This CDR3 reads CASSMGQGDGYTF. In DNA form, the CDR3 reads TGTGCCAGTAGTATGGGACAGGGAGATGGCTACACCTTC. This chain joins TRBV19 and TRBJ1-2, with 9 bases fitting TRBD1. J lost 6 bases, V lost 3 bases, and 2 bases had no gene match. The germline V gene has CDR1 LNHDA and CDR2 SQIVND (reference sequence). The CDR3 runs 13 residues.

The V call is TRBV18, the J call TRBJ2-1, with no clear D. The CDR3 extends over 13 amino acids. Per germline, CDR1 KGHSH and CDR2 LQKENI. Between the trimmed V and J ends, which lost 0 bases and 9 bases, there was a span of 9 bases. The CDR3 loop reads CASSPPSRGEQFF. DNA for the CDR3: TGTGCCAGCTCACCACCGAGTAGAGGTGAGCAGTTCTTC.

The chain joins TRBV6-5 to TRBJ1-2; no clear D gene. The CDR3 loop spans 13 amino acids. Germline assignment: CDR1 MNHEY and CDR2 SVGAGI. Trimming left V 6 bases short and J 6 bases short, with 14 bases between. CDR3 coding DNA: TGTGCCAGCAGATCCTTTTGGGGAGATGGCTACACCTTC. Residues: CASRSFWGDGYTF.

The rearrangement joins TRBV3-1 (or the pseudogene TRBV3-2) to TRBJ1-1, with D perhaps matching TRBD1 (6 bases). The CDR3 is 16 amino acids. The V and J ends lost 2 bases and 4 bases respectively, with 17 bases between them. CDR1 and CDR2 (germline): LGHDT, YNNKEL (reference sequence). This chain's CDR3 is CASSQSNDRPGTEAFF. In nucleotides, the CDR3 is TGTGCCAGCAGCCAATCCAACGACAGGCCGGGCACTGAAGCTTTCTTT.

V is TRBV10-2 and J is TRBJ2-3; D may be TRBD1 (6 bases). CDR1 is WSHSY, CDR2 SAAADI, per germline. V was shortened by 6 bases and J by 2 bases, with 12 bases between the two germline ends. The CDR3 sequence is 14 residues long. CDR3 sequence: CASSQGFLTDTQYF. CDR3 bases: TGCGCCAGCAGCCAGGGGTTCCTCACAGATACGCAGTATTTT.

The chain combines TRBV4-2 with TRBJ2-1, with 15 bases aligning to TRBD2. The CDR3 is 17 residues long. With 5 bases clipped from V and 4 bases from J, the junction kept 6 bases outside the gene matches. From germline, CDR1 is LGHNA and CDR2 YNFKEQ. CDR3 region: CASSGRTSGREYNEQFF. The DNA for the CDR3 is TGTGCCAGCAGCGGTAGGACTAGCGGGAGGGAATACAATGAGCAGTTCTTC.

The chain links TRBV14 to TRBJ1-3; D is possibly TRBD1 (5 bases). V shed 4 bases and J shed 0 bases, with 7 bases lying between them. Germline V gene lookup returns CDR1 SGHDN and CDR2 FVKESK. The CDR3 consists of 14 residues. The CDR3 nucleotides are TGTGCCAGCAGCCTTGACAGCTCTGGAAACACCATATATTTT. Its translation: CASSLDSSGNTIYF.

J is TRBJ1-5 and V is TRBV6-5; D remains ambiguous. In germline, CDR1 is MNHEY, CDR2 SVGAGI. Trimming pared 8 bases from V and 6 bases from J, leaving 11 bases between. This CDR3 has 12 residues. This CDR3 reads CASEASGQPQHF. CDR3 DNA sequence: TGTGCCAGCGAGGCATCGGGTCAGCCCCAGCATTTT.

This clone was counted at least ten times. The chain employs TRBV3-1 (or the pseudogene TRBV3-2) and TRBJ1-2; D gene unclear. V was shortened by 5 bases and J by 3 bases, with 7 bases between the two germline ends. The CDR3 totals 12 residues. Germline CDR1 and CDR2: LGHDT and YNNKEL (reference sequence). DNA of the CDR3: TGTGCCAGCAGCTTACGAGACTATGGCTACACCTTC. It yields the protein CASSLRDYGYTF.

The chain employs TRBV19 and TRBJ1-5; 9 bases are a match to TRBD1. Per the germline V gene, CDR1 is LNHDA and CDR2 is SQIVND (reference sequence). J was trimmed by 4 bases and V by 7 bases; bases with no gene match: 11. The CDR3 runs to 16 residues. The CDR3, as DNA: TGTGCCAGTATTTCCACACAGGGGGCGGGAAATCAGCCCCAGCATTTT. Protein sequence: CASISTQGAGNQPQHF. The full variable domain, with the rest looked up from reference TRBV19 and TRBJ1-5, is DGGITQSPKYLFRKEGQNVTLSCEQNLNHDAMYWYRQDPGQGLRLIYYSQIVNDFQKGDIAEGYSVSREKKESFPLTVTSAQKNPTAFYLCASISTQGAGNQPQHFGDGTRLSIL.

This clone was seen a handful of times. This chain connects TRBV18 to TRBJ2-6, with 9 bases lining up with TRBD1. Trimming took 2 bases from V and 0 from J; bases not matched to a gene: 5. CDR3 size: 18 residues. CDR1 and CDR2 (germline): KGHSH, LQKENI. CDR3 loop: CASSPSGTGSSGANVLTF. In nucleotides, the CDR3 is TGTGCCAGCTCACCATCTGGGACAGGGAGCTCTGGGGCCAACGTCCTGACTTTC. Based on the CDR3 plus reference TRBV18 and TRBJ2-6, the full variable domain is NAGVMQNPRHLVRRRGQEARLRCSPMKGHSHVYWYRQLPEEGLKFMVYLQKENIIDESGMPKERFSAEFPKEGPSILRIQQVVRGDSAAYFCASSPSGTGSSGANVLTFGAGSRLTVL.